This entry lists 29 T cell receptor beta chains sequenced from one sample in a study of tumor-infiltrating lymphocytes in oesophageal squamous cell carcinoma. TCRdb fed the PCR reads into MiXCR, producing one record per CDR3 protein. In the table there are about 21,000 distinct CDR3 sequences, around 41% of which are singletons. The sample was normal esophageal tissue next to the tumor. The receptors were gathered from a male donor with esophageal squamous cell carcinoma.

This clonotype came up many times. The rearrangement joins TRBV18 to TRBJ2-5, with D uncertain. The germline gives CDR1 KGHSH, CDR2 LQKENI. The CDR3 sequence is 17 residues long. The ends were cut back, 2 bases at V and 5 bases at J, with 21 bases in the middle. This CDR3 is CASSPIRAAESRETQYF. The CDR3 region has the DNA TGTGCCAGCTCACCAATACGAGCAGCTGAGTCGAGGGAGACCCAGTACTTC.

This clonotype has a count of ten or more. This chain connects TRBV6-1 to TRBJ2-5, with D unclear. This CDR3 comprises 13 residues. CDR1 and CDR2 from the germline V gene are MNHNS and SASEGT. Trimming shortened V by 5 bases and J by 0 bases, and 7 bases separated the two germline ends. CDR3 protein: CASSFLNQETQYF. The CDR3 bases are TGTGCCAGCAGTTTTCTAAACCAAGAGACCCAGTACTTC.

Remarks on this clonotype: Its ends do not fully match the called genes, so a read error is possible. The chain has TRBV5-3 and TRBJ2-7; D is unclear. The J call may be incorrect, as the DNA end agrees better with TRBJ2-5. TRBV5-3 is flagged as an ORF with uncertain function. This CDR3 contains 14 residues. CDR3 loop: CASSLARLQETQYF. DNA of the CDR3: TGTGCCAGCAGCTTGGCTCGGCTTCAAGAGACCCAGTACTTC.

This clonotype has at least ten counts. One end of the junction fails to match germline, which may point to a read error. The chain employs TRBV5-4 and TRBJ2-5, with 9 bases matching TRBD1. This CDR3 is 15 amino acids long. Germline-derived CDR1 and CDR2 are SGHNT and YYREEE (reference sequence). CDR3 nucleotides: TGCGCCAGCAGCTCCTGGGACAGGGACCAAGAGACCCAGTACTTC. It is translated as CASSSWDRDQETQYF.

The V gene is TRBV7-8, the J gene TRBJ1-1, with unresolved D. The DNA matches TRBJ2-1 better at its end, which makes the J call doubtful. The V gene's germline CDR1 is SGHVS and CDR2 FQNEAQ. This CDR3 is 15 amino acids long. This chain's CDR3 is CASSLVGQVNNEQFF. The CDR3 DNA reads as TGTGCCAGCAGCTTAGTCGGGCAGGTCAACAATGAGCAGTTCTTC.

This CDR3 is CASSYSRTGGRDTQYF. CDR3 DNA: TGTGCCAGCAGTTACTCGAGGACAGGAGGGAGGGATACGCAGTATTTT. The chain joins TRBV6-5 to TRBJ2-3, with a weak D call TRBD1 (7 bases). V lost 0 bases and J lost 6, with 16 bases in between. The germline CDR1 and CDR2 sequences are MNHEY and SVGAGI. The CDR3 extends over 16 amino acids.

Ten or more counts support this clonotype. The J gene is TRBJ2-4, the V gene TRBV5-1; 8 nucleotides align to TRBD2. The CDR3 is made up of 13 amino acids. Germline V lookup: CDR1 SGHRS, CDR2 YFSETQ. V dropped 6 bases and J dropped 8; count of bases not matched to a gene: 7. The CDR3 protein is CASTTGGSDIQYF. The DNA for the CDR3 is TGCGCCAGCACCACGGGGGGGTCGGACATTCAGTACTTC.

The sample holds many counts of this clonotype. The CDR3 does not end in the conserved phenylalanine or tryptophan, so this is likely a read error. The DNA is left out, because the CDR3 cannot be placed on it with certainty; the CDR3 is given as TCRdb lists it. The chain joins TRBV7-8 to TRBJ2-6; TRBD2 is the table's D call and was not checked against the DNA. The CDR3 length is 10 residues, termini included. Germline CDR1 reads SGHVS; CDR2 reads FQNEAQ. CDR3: CASSRRRVTG.

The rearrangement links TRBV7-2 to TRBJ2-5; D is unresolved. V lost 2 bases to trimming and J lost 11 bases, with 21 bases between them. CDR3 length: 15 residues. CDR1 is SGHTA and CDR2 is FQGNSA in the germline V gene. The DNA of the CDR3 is TGTGCCAGCAGCTTATACTCCGGAACCTACAATGAGCAGTACTTC. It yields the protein CASSLYSGTYNEQYF.

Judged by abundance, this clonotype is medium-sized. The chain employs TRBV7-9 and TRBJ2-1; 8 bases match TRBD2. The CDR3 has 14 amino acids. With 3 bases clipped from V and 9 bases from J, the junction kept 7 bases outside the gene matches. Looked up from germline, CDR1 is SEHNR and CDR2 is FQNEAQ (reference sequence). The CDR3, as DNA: TGTGCCAGCAGCTTGGACTTCGGGGGGGCTGAGCAGTTCTTC. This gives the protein CASSLDFGGAEQFF.

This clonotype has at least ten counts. The CDR3 here is CASSRTAARDTEAFF. DNA of the CDR3: TGTGCCAGCAGCCGAACAGCCGCCCGTGACACTGAAGCTTTCTTT. The V gene is TRBV7-2, the J gene TRBJ1-1, with D hard to call. Germline loops: CDR1 SGHTA, CDR2 FQGNSA. The CDR3 length is 15 residues. The V and J ends lost 5 bases and 3 bases respectively, with 16 bases between them.

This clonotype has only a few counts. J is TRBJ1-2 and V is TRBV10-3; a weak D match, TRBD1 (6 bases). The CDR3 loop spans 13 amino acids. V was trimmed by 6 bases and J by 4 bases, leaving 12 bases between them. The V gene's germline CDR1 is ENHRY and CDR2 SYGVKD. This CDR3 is CAISDADSYGYTF. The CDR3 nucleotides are TGTGCCATCAGCGACGCGGACAGCTATGGCTACACCTTC.

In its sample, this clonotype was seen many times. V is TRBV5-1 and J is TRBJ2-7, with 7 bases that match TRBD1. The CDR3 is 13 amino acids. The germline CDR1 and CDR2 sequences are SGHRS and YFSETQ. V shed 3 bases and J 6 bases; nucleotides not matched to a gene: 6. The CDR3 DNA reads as TGCGCCAGCAGCTACGGACAGGCGGGCGAGCAGTACTTC. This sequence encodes CASSYGQAGEQYF.

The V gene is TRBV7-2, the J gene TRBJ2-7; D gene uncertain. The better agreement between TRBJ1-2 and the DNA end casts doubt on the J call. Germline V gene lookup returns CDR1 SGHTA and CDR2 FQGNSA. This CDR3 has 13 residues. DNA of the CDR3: TGTGCCAGCAGCTCCGCTACCAACTATGGCTACACCTTC. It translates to CASSSATNYGYTF.

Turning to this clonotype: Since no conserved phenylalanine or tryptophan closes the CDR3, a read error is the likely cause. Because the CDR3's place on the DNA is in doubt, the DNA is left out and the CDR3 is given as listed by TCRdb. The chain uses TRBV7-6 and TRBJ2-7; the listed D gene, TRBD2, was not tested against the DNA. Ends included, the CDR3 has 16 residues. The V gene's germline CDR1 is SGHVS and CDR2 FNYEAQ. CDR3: CASSLTSGTDEQYFGS.

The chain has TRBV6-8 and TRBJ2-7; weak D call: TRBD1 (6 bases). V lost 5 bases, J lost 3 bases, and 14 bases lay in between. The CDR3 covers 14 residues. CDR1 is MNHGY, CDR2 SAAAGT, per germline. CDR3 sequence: CASSASWGHYEQYF. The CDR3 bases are TGTGCCAGCAGTGCTTCTTGGGGGCACTACGAGCAGTACTTC.

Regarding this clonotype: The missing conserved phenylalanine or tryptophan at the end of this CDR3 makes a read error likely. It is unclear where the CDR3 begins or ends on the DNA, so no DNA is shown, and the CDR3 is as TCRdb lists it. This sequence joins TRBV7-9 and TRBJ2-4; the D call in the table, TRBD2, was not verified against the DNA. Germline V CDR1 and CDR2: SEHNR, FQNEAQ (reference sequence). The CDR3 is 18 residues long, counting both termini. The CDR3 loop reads CASSLGLLAGATKQYFGA.

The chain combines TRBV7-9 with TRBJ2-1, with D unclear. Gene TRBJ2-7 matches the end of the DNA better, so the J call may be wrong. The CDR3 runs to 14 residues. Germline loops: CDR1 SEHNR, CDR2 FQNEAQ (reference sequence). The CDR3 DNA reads TGTGCCAGCAGTTCAACCTCACGAGGCTACGAGCAGTACTTC. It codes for CASSSTSRGYEQYF.

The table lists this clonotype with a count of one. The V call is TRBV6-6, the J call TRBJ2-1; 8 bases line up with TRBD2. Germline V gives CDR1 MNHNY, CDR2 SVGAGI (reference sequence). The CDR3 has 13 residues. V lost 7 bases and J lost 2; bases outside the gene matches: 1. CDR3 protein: CASTGGAYNEQFF. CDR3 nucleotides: TGTGCCAGCACGGGGGGGGCCTACAATGAGCAGTTCTTC.

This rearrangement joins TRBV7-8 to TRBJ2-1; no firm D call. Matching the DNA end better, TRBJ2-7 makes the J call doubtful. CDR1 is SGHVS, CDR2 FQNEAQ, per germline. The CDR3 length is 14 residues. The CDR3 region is CASSLEPHPYEQYF. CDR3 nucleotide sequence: TGTGCCAGCAGCTTAGAACCACATCCCTACGAGCAGTACTTC.

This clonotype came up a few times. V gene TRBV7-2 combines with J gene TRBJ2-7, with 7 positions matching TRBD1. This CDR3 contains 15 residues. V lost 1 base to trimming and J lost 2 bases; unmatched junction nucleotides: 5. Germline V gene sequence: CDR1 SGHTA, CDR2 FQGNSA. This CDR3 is CASSLGTGATYEQYF. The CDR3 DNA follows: TGTGCCAGCAGCTTAGGGACAGGCGCGACCTACGAGCAGTACTTC. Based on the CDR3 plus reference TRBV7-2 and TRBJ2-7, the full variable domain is GAGVSQSPSNKVTEKGKDVELRCDPISGHTALYWYRQSLGQGLEFLIYFQGNSAPDKSGLPSDRFSAERTGGSVSTLTIQRTQQEDSAVYLCASSLGTGATYEQYFGPGTRLTVT.

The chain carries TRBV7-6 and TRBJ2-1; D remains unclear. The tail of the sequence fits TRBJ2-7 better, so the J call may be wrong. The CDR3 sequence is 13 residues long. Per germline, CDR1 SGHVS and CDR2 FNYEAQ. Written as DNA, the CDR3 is TGTGCCAGCAGCTTCCAGGCCTACAATGAGCAGTACTTC. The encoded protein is CASSFQAYNEQYF.

The CDR3 coding sequence is TGTGCCAGCAGCCTTCAGGGGAGTGCCAAAAACATTCAGTACTTC. Translated: CASSLQGSAKNIQYF. This chain links TRBV7-3 with TRBJ2-5; the D gene is possibly TRBD1 (6 bases). Matching the DNA end better, TRBJ2-4 makes the J call doubtful. Per the germline V gene, CDR1 is SGHTA and CDR2 is FQGTGA. The CDR3 has 15 residues.

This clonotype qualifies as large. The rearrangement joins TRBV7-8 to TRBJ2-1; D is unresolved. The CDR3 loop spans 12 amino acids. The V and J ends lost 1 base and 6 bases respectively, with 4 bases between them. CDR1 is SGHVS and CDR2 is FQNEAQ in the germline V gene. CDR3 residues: CASSLGTNEQFF. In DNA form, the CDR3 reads TGTGCCAGCAGCTTAGGCACCAATGAGCAGTTCTTC.

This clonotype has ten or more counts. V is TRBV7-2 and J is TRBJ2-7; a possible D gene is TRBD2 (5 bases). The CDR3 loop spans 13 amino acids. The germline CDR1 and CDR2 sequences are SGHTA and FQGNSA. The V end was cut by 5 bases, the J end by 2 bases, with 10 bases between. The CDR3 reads CASSPTRAYEQYF. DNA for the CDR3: TGTGCCAGCAGCCCAACGAGGGCCTACGAGCAGTACTTC.

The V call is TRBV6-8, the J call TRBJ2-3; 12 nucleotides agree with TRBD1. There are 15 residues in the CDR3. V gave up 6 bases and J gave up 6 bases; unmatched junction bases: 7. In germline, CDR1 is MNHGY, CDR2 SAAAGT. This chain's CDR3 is CASSRGTGGRDTQYF. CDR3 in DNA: TGTGCCAGCAGCCGCGGGACAGGGGGCCGGGATACGCAGTATTTT.

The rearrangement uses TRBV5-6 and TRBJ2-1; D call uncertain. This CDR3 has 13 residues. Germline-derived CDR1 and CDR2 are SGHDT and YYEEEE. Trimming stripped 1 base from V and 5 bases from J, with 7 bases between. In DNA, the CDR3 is TGTGCCAGCAGCTTGTATGGGGACAATGAGCAGTTCTTC. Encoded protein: CASSLYGDNEQFF. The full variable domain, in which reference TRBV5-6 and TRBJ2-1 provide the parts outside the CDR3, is DAGVTQSPTHLIKTRGQQVTLRCSPKSGHDTVSWYQQALGQGPQFIFQYYEEEERQRGNFPDRFSGHQFPNYSSELNVNALLLGDSALYLCASSLYGDNEQFFGPGTRLTVL.

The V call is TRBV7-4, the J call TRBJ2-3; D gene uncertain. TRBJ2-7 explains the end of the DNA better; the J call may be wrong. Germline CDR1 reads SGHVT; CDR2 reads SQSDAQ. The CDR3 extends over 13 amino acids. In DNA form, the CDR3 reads TGTGCCAGCAGCTTAGGGGTAGAGTACGAGCAGTACTTC. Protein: CASSLGVEYEQYF.

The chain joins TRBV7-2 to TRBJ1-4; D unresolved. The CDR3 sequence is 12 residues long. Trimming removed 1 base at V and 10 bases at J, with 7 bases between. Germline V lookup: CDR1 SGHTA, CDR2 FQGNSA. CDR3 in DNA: TGTGCCAGCAGCTTAGTTTCAGGAAAACTGTTTTTT. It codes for CASSLVSGKLFF.